This section outlines one T cell receptor beta chain sequence together with its context. This entry belongs to a study of blood T cells in healthy people across ages. The use of a sample-barcoded 5' primer and a J-beta primer mix characterized a second PCR of 7 to 11 cycles. Each cDNA molecule was tagged by a template-switch adaptor that had 12 random nucleotides. Every individual sample yielded 2.5 million or more paired-end reads (each containing CDR3). A single record per CDR3 protein comes from TCRdb applying MiXCR to the 5' RACE reads. Here the sample spans 600,000 to 800,000 distinct CDR3 sequences, 52% being singletons. Samples each yielded at least 5.5 micrograms of total RNA. The sequencing input was blood. This receptor was identified in a woman of 80 years or more in good health.

This CDR3 reads CASSFVGYGYTF. The DNA for the CDR3 is TGTGCCAGCAGTTTTGTCGGCTATGGCTACACCTTC. The J gene is TRBJ1-2, the V gene TRBV28; D unresolved. V lost 3 bases and J lost 4, with 6 bases in between. The CDR3 covers 12 residues. Germline values: CDR1 MDHEN, CDR2 SYDVKM.